This T cell receptor beta chain was sequenced for a study of blood T cells in healthy people across ages. In terms of origin and age, donors were healthy Caucasian individuals from Russia aged about 6 to 90. A second PCR, run for about 6 to 11 cycles, used a sample-barcoded 5' primer plus a J-beta primer mix. TCRdb re-derived calls from the 5' RACE reads in MiXCR, one entry per CDR3 protein. Altogether about 1.5 million distinct CDR3 sequences are present, less than 45% being singletons, with the ten largest covering over 3.5%. Germline values: CDR1 SNHLY, CDR2 FYNNEI. The CDR3 is made up of 13 amino acids. With 2 bases removed from V and 4 bases from J, the gap between germline ends came to 9 bases.

The TCR comes from a woman between 18 and 29 years old in good health. The sample comprised blood. The rearrangement links TRBV2 to TRBJ2-7, with D maybe TRBD1 (5 bases). CDR3 protein: CASSEQGRYEQYF. The DNA for the CDR3 is TGTGCCAGCAGTGAACAGGGCCGGTACGAGCAGTACTTC.